These 21 T cell receptor beta chains came from one sample sequenced in a study of blood T cell repertoires in COVID-19 (dated by TCRdb to 2020 to 2022). Library preparation used the immunoSEQ multiplex PCR assay. In its TCRdb copy, this immuneACCESS table keeps in-frame sequences only and misses some clones. Where compared with another copy, unresolved V genes explain less than half of these, and the others have no known cause. This sample gives about 120,000 clones in total; less than 85% of them show up just once. The ten top clones hold about an eighth of the sample. Source material: peripheral blood. These receptors were taken from a human donor in a cohort sampled during active COVID-19.

The chain combines TRBV7-2 with TRBJ2-1; 14 positions match TRBD2. The CDR3 covers 17 residues. Looked up from germline, CDR1 is SGHTA and CDR2 is FQGNSA. Unmatched junction bases numbered 8, after V lost 5 bases and J lost 5 bases. CDR3 in amino acids: CASSPRPGLAGDNEQFF. CDR3 coding DNA: TGTGCCAGCAGCCCCAGACCGGGACTAGCGGGAGACAATGAGCAGTTCTTC.

The chain employs TRBV19 and TRBJ1-4; no clear D. Trimming left V 3 bases short and J 8 bases short, with 7 bases between. CDR1 LNHDA and CDR2 SQIVND come from the germline V gene (reference sequence). The CDR3 has 12 residues. The CDR3 sequence: CASSMEREKLFF. The CDR3 DNA sequence: TGTGCCAGTAGTATGGAGAGAGAAAAACTGTTTTTT.

The chain couples TRBV9 to TRBJ1-1, with TRBD1 identical over 7 bases. V trimming: 3 bases; J trimming: 1 base; junction bases outside the gene matches: 6. The germline CDR1 and CDR2 sequences are SGDLS and YYNGEE. The CDR3 is 15 amino acids. The CDR3 DNA is TGTGCCAGCAGCGCTACAGGGGACCCGAACACTGAAGCTTTCTTT. Amino acids: CASSATGDPNTEAFF.

This clone occurred once. The rearrangement uses TRBV4-2 and TRBJ2-1, with 8 bases identical to TRBD2. In germline, CDR1 is LGHNA, CDR2 YNFKEQ. J gave up 5 bases and V 7 bases, and 19 bases lay outside the gene matches. The CDR3 extends over 18 amino acids. The CDR3 protein is CASTPGVAGGSRNNEQFF. CDR3 DNA: TGTGCCAGCACTCCGGGTGTGGCGGGGGGCTCACGCAACAATGAGCAGTTCTTC.

The gene calls are TRBV3-1 (or the pseudogene TRBV3-2) and TRBJ1-2; TRBD1 matches at 7 bases. Germline CDR1 is LGHDT and CDR2 is YNNKEL (reference sequence). With V trimmed by 3 bases and J by 2 bases, 3 bases remained unmatched. This CDR3 is built from 14 residues. CDR3 bases: TGTGCCAGCAGCCAGATAGGGGGCAACTATGGCTACACCTTC. Encoded protein: CASSQIGGNYGYTF.

The J gene is TRBJ1-2, the V gene TRBV19; D may be TRBD1 (5 bases). The CDR3 sequence is 15 residues long. Germline loops: CDR1 LNHDA, CDR2 SQIVND (reference sequence). Trimming left V 1 base short and J 4 bases short, with 13 bases between. CDR3 sequence reads: CASSIAVGDSYGYTF. Here the CDR3 DNA reads TGTGCCAGTAGTATAGCGGTGGGTGACAGCTATGGCTACACCTTC.

This rearrangement joins TRBV7-2 to TRBJ1-5; 9 nucleotides line up with TRBD1. This CDR3 spans 15 amino acids. V was clipped by 6 bases and J by 5 bases; unmatched bases: 8. Germline V gene data show CDR1 as SGHTA and CDR2 as FQGNSA. The DNA for the CDR3 is TGTGCCAGCAGTTTAACAGGGGGCCCATATCAGCCCCAGCATTTT. The encoded protein is CASSLTGGPYQPQHF.

The rearrangement links TRBV11-2 to TRBJ1-1; 7 bases fit TRBD1. This CDR3 comprises 16 residues. Germline trimming cut 5 bases from V and 0 bases from J; bases unmatched to any gene: 9. The germline gives CDR1 SGHAT, CDR2 FQNNGV. Here the CDR3 reads CASSPGYRGVNTEAFF. CDR3 nucleotide sequence: TGTGCCAGCAGCCCCGGGTACAGGGGCGTGAACACTGAAGCTTTCTTT.

The V and J genes are TRBV5-6 and TRBJ1-2; D possibly corresponds to TRBD1 (6 bases). This CDR3 comprises 14 residues. Germline V CDR1 and CDR2: SGHDT, YYEEEE. The germline V and J ends were trimmed by 8 bases and 4 bases, with 18 bases remaining between them. The CDR3 loop is CASLSGGRPYGYTF. The CDR3 nucleotides are TGTGCCAGTCTCTCCGGGGGGCGCCCCTATGGCTACACCTTC.

The rearrangement uses TRBV9 and TRBJ2-1; D possibly corresponds to TRBD2 (6 bases). V was shortened by 4 bases and J by 9 bases, with 14 bases between the two germline ends. CDR3 length equals 13 residues. The germline CDR1 and CDR2 sequences are SGDLS and YYNGEE. In DNA, the CDR3 is TGTGCCAGCAGCAGGTGGGCCGGGGGTGAGCAGTTCTTC. Its protein product is CASSRWAGGEQFF.

This clone was recorded a few times. This chain links TRBV19 with TRBJ1-3; a possible D gene is TRBD1 (5 bases). CDR1 is LNHDA and CDR2 is SQIVND in the germline V gene (reference sequence). V lost 4 bases and J 9 bases, leaving 13 bases between the germline ends. The length of the CDR3 is 13 residues. The CDR3 DNA sequence: TGTGCCAGTAGTAGCGGTCCCGGGGGCACCATATATTTT. Its translation is CASSSGPGGTIYF. Full variable domain (rest looked up from reference TRBV19 and TRBJ1-3): DGGITQSPKYLFRKEGQNVTLSCEQNLNHDAMYWYRQDPGQGLRLIYYSQIVNDFQKGDIAEGYSVSREKKESFPLTVTSAQKNPTAFYLCASSSGPGGTIYFGEGSWLTVV.

This chain joins TRBV15 and TRBJ2-2, with D perhaps matching TRBD1 or TRBD2 (5 bases each). CDR1 is LNHNV, CDR2 YYDKDF, per germline (reference sequence). The V end lost 7 bases, the J end lost 1 base, and 19 bases lay between the germline ends. The CDR3 has 17 amino acids. CDR3: CATNRTGYRVNTGELFF. In DNA, the CDR3 is TGTGCCACCAACAGGACGGGGTACCGGGTGAACACCGGGGAGCTGTTTTTT.

This chain uses TRBV20-1 with TRBJ1-5; D possibly corresponds to TRBD1 (6 bases). The V gene lost 3 bases and the J gene lost 3 bases, with 21 bases spanning the gap. CDR3 size: 17 residues. Per the germline V gene, CDR1 is DFQATT and CDR2 is SNEGSKA (reference sequence). The CDR3 coding sequence is TGCAGTGCTAGTGGGGGCAGGCGCTGGATTGACAATCAGCCCCAGCATTTT. Its translation: CSASGGRRWIDNQPQHF.

The rearrangement joins TRBV18 to TRBJ2-4; TRBD1 matches 7 bases. The trim removed 5 bases at V and 4 bases at J, leaving 5 bases unmatched. The CDR3 contains 14 residues. The V gene's germline CDR1 is KGHSH and CDR2 LQKENI. The DNA of the CDR3 is TGTGCCAGCTCAGCCGGGACAGCTAAAAACATTCAGTACTTC. Protein product: CASSAGTAKNIQYF.

The chain combines TRBV7-3 with TRBJ2-3; TRBD2 matches at 8 bases. V shed 1 base and J 14 bases; nucleotides not matched to a gene: 11. This CDR3 spans 14 amino acids. Germline V gene data show CDR1 as SGHTA and CDR2 as FQGTGA. The CDR3 loop is CASSLSRSRGALYF. In DNA, the CDR3 is TGTGCCAGCAGCTTAAGCCGATCGCGGGGGGCCCTGTATTTT.

This chain connects TRBV30 to TRBJ2-3, with TRBD1 as a possible D gene (5 bases). Germline CDR1 reads GTSNPN; CDR2 reads SVGIG (reference sequence). The CDR3 spans 12 residues. V was cut by 4 bases and J by 6 bases, with 11 bases left in between. CDR3 region: CAWTAGSDTQYF. The CDR3 DNA sequence: TGTGCCTGGACTGCAGGGTCGGATACGCAGTATTTT.

The genes are TRBV10-3 and TRBJ2-5, with a possible D match to TRBD1 (6 bases). The CDR3 spans 13 residues. Trimming took 4 bases from V and 5 from J, leaving 11 bases between them. From germline, CDR1 is ENHRY and CDR2 SYGVKD. CDR3 protein: CAISGGGHETQYF. CDR3 nucleotides: TGTGCCATCAGTGGAGGGGGACACGAGACCCAGTACTTC.

The chain joins TRBV5-4 to TRBJ1-1; D unresolved. Germline V gives CDR1 SGHNT, CDR2 YYREEE (reference sequence). Trimming left V 0 bases short and J 0 bases short, with 15 bases between. CDR3 length equals 17 residues. CDR3 sequence (DNA): TGTGCCAGCAGCTTGGCGGGAGGTACTTCAATGAACACTGAAGCTTTCTTT. Residues: CASSLAGGTSMNTEAFF.

The V and J genes are TRBV4-1 and TRBJ2-1; 7 bases map to TRBD2. The trim removed 0 bases at V and 6 bases at J, leaving 5 bases unmatched. The V gene's germline CDR1 is MGHRA and CDR2 YSYEKL. This CDR3 comprises 15 residues. CDR3 coding DNA: TGCGCCAGCAGCCAAGAATTAGCGGGTATCAATGAGCAGTTCTTC. This encodes CASSQELAGINEQFF.

This clone has only one observation. J is TRBJ1-2 and V is TRBV27; perhaps TRBD1 as D (6 bases). CDR1 and CDR2 from the germline V gene are MNHEY and SMNVEV (reference sequence). Trimming took off 5 bases at V and 2 bases at J, with 9 bases between the two ends. The CDR3 contains 13 residues. CDR3 in DNA: TGTGCCAGCAGTGAAACAGGGAACTATGGCTACACCTTC. It codes for CASSETGNYGYTF.

DNA of the CDR3: TGTGCCAGCAGCAACCAAGGGTTTCAGGGGGCCGAGGAGACCCAGTACTTC. This gives the protein CASSNQGFQGAEETQYF. The chain carries TRBV6-2 or TRBV6-3 and TRBJ2-5; 8 bases align to TRBD1. Germline-derived CDR1 and CDR2 are MNHEY and SVGEGT. The CDR3 runs 17 residues. Unmatched junction bases numbered 17, after V lost 6 bases and J lost 5 bases.